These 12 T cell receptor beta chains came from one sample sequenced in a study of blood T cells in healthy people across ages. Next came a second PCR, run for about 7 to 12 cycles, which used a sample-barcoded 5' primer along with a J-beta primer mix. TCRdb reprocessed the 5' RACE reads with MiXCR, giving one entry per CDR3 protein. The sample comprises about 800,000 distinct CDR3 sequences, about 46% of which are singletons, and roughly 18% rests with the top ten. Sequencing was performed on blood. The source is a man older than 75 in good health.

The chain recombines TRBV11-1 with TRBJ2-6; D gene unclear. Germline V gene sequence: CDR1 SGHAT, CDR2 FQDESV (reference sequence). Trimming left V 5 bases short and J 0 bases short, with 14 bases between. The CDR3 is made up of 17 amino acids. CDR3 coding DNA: TGTGCCAGCAGCCACTGGGAAGGACCCTCTGGGGCCAACGTCCTGACTTTC. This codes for CASSHWEGPSGANVLTF.

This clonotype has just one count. CDR3 amino acids: CASSYAQGETQYF. CDR3 in DNA: TGTGCCAGCAGTTACGCACAGGGAGAGACCCAGTACTTC. V gene TRBV6-6 combines with J gene TRBJ2-5; a weak D match, TRBD1 (6 bases). Trimming pared 2 bases from V and 4 bases from J, leaving 8 bases between. CDR1 is MNHNY, CDR2 SVGAGI, per germline (reference sequence). The CDR3 loop spans 13 amino acids.

The CDR3 is CASSPSGTYGTQYF. In nucleotides, the CDR3 is TGTGCCAGCAGCCCCTCCGGGACCTATGGTACGCAGTATTTT. The chain recombines TRBV7-9 with TRBJ2-3; D tentatively fits TRBD1 or TRBD2 (5 bases each). The CDR3 spans 14 residues. Germline values: CDR1 SEHNR, CDR2 FQNEAQ (reference sequence). The V end was cut by 5 bases, the J end by 8 bases, with 17 bases between.

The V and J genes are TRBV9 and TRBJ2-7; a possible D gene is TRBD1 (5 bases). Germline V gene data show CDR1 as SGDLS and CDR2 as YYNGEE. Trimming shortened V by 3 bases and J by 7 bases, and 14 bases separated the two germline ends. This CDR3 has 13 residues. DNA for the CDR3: TGTGCCAGCAGCGAGGATAGTTGGACAGAGCAGTACTTC. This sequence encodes CASSEDSWTEQYF. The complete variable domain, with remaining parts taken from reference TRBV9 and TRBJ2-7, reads DSGVTQTPKHLITATGQRVTLRCSPRSGDLSVYWYQQSLDQGLQFLIQYYNGEERAKGNILERFSAQQFPDLHSELNLSSLELGDSALYFCASSEDSWTEQYFGPGTRLTVT.

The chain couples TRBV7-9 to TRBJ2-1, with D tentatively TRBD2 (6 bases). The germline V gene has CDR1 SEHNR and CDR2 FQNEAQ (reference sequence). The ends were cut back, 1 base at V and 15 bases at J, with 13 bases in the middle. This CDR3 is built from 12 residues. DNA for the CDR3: TGTGCCAGCAGCTTAGAGCGGGCTGAGTCGTTCTTC. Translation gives CASSLERAESFF.

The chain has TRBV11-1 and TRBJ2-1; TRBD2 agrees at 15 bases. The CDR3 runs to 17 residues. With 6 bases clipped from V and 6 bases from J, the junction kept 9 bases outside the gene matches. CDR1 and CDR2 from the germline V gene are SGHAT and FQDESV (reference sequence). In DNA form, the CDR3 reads TGTGCCAGCAGGTCGGGACTAGCGGGAGGCCCGGGCAATGAGCAGTTCTTC. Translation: CASRSGLAGGPGNEQFF.

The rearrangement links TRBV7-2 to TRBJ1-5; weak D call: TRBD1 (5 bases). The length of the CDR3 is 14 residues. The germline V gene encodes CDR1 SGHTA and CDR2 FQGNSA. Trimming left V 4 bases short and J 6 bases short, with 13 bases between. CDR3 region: CASSSAGGSQPQHF. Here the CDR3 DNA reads TGTGCCAGCAGCTCCGCCGGGGGAAGTCAGCCCCAGCATTTT.

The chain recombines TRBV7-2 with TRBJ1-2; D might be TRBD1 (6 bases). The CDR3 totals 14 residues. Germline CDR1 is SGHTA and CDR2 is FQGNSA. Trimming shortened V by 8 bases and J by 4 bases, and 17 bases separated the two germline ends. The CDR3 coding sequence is TGTGCCAGCCGCGCTCGACCGGGGGCCTATGGCTACACCTTC. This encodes CASRARPGAYGYTF. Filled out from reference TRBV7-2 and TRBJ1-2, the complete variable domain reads GAGVSQSPSNKVTEKGKDVELRCDPISGHTALYWYRQSLGQGLEFLIYFQGNSAPDKSGLPSDRFSAERTGGSVSTLTIQRTQQEDSAVYLCASRARPGAYGYTFGSGTRLTVV.

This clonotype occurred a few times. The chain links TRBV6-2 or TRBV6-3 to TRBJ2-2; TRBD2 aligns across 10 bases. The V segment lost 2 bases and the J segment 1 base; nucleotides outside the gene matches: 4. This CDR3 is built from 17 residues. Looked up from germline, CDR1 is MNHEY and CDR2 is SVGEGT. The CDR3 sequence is CASSYGRLAGNTGELFF. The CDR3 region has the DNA TGTGCCAGCAGTTACGGCCGACTAGCGGGGAACACCGGGGAGCTGTTTTTT.

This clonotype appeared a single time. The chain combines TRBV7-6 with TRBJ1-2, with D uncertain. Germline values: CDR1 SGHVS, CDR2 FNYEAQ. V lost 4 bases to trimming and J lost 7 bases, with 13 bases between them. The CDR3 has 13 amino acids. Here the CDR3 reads CASSSSPQTGYTF. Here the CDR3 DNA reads TGTGCCAGCAGCTCCTCGCCTCAGACTGGCTACACCTTC. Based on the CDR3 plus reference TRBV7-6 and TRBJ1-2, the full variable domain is GAGVSQSPRYKVTKRGQDVALRCDPISGHVSLYWYRQALGQGPEFLTYFNYEAQQDKSGLPNDRFSAERPEGSISTLTIQRTEQRDSAMYRCASSSSPQTGYTFGSGTRLTVV.

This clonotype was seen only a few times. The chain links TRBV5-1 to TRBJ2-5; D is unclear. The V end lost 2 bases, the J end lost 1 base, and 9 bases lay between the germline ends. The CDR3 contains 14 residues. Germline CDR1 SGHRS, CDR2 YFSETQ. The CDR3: CASSFLETQETQYF. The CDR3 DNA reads TGCGCCAGCAGCTTTCTCGAGACCCAAGAGACCCAGTACTTC.

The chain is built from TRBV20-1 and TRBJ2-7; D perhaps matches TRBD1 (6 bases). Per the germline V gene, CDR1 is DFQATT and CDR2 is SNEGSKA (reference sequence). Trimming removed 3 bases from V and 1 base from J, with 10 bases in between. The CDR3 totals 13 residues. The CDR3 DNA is TGCAGTGCTAGCAGACAGGTTTCCTACGAGCAGTACTTC. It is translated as CSASRQVSYEQYF.